This T cell receptor (beta chain) was retrieved from a study of blood T cell repertoires in COVID-19. At the level of the study: Nucleic acid was either cDNA or gDNA, and it came from T cells, B-cell-depleted T cells, or PBMCs.

Sequencing was performed with immunoSEQ multiplex PCR; in TCRdb, only in-frame clones are kept and a portion is missing. The sample lists 100,000 to 150,000 clones; nearly 90% were seen once. With 4 bases removed from V and 2 bases from J, the gap between germline ends came to 11 bases. CDR1 is SGHTA, CDR2 FQGNSA, per germline. This CDR3 has 14 residues. The source material was peripheral blood. This receptor was taken from a woman aged 55 to 70 with COVID-19, enrolled during active disease. The chain has TRBV7-2 and TRBJ1-2, with D perhaps matching TRBD1 (5 bases). The CDR3 DNA sequence: TGTGCCAGCAGCTACCCCCGACAGAACTATGGCTACACCTTC. This sequence encodes CASSYPRQNYGYTF.